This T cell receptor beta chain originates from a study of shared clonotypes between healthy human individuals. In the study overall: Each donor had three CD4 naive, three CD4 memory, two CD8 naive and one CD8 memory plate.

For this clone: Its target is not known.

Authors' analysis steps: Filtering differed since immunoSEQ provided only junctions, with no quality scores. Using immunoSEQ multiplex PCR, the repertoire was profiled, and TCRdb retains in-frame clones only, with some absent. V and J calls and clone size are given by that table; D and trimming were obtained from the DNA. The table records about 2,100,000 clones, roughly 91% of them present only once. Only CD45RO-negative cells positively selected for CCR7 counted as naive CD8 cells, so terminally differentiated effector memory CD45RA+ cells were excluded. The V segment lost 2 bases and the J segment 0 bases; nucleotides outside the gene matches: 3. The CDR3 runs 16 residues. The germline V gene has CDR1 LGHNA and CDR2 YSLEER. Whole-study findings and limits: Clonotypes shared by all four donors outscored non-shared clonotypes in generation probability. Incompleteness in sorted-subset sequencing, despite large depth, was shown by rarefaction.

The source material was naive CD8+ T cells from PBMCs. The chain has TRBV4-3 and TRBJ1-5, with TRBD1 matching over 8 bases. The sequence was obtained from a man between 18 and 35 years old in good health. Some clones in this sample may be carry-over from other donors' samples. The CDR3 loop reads CASSQQGQGSNQPQHF. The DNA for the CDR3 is TGCGCCAGCAGCCAACAAGGACAGGGTAGCAATCAGCCCCAGCATTTT.